The TCR beta chain under discussion was sequenced for a study of T cell responses to AZD1222 COVID-19 vaccine. The CDR3 runs 12 residues. Germline V gene lookup returns CDR1 ENHRY and CDR2 SYGVKD. Trimming removed 6 bases from V and 4 bases from J, with 9 bases in between. TCRdb's copy holds only in-frame clones and misses some; the assay was immunoSEQ multiplex PCR. Of approximately 200,000 clones in the sample, almost 95% are singletons; the top ten hold roughly 9.8%. The sequence was collected from an adult in good health. The chain couples TRBV10-3 to TRBJ1-2; possible D gene TRBD1, 5 bases. Sequenced material: peripheral blood, taken on day 0 of AZD1222 vaccination. CDR3 nucleotide sequence: TGTGCCATCAGGCAGGGACTCTATGGCTACACCTTC. Translated, it gives CAIRQGLYGYTF.